This TCR beta chain was identified during a study of T-cell memory formation after mild COVID-19 (dated by TCRdb to the early 2020s). Looking at the study overall: Most TCR sequence clusters were specific to one of the two donors. Two young, previously healthy adult volunteers made up the cohort, one male and one female. T-cell clones expanding and contracting after mild COVID-19 in a couple of donors were tracked by longitudinal TCRalpha and TCRbeta repertoire sequencing.

Ficoll-Paque density gradient centrifugation was the method used to isolate PBMCs. Study-wide findings and limitations: Clones that contracted from day 15 to 85 showed balanced CD4/CD8 phenotypes, whereas a second wave of clones that expanded from day 15 to 37 leaned towards CD4+. Contracting CD4+ clones were found mainly in CM and EM memory subsets, while CD8+ clones were enriched in EMRA. Only two mild cases were covered by the study, and larger cohorts that include severe cases with pre-infection samples were considered necessary. Whether the second-wave clones peaking on day 37 were SARS-CoV-2 specific was not confirmed. Some responding clones were found in pre-infection memory, which suggests that pre-existing cross-reactive memory T cells took part in the SARS-CoV-2 response.

About this clonotype itself: This clone's antigen is unknown. It has no much larger one-base neighbor in the sample; base qualities were not kept.

The data were produced on an Illumina NovaSeq 6000. TCRalpha and TCRbeta cDNA libraries were built by 5'RACE with constant-segment primers, adding sample barcodes and unique molecular identifiers. Trizol reagent was used to extract RNA from every sample. The libraries were amplified in two PCR steps, and the second step added a second sample barcode and Illumina TruSeq adapters. Sequencing of the libraries was done on an Illumina NovaSeq, producing 2 x 150 bp paired-end reads. The paper's processing steps were these. The reads were demultiplexed and collapsed into UMI-guided consensus sequences using migec v1.2.7. Using mixcr v2.1.11, UMI consensuses were aligned to TRA and TRB V and J templates and then assembled into clonotypes. A clonotype was counted as expanded or contracted only if both edgeR and NoisET called the change significant, with noise models trained on biological replicates. For edgeR calls, the cutoffs were a false discovery rate-adjusted p below 0.01 and a log2 fold-change threshold of 1. PCA with hierarchical clustering of max-normalized trajectories of the 1000 most abundant clonotypes was used as exploratory dynamics analysis. The CD4 or CD8 phenotype of responding clones was assigned using the separately sequenced CD4+ and CD8+ repertoires. Using fastp trimming at Q25 and MiXCR clonotype assembly, TCRdb reanalyzed the public sequencing data and kept in-frame beta chains. Records with the same CDR3 protein are collapsed into one entry carrying the most frequent genes and DNA. What appears here as the V and J calls and clone size reflects TCRdb's work, not the paper's. The sample table lists some 320,000 distinct CDR3 sequences, about a sixth of them with a count of one. The ten largest clones capture around 24% of the sample.

Taken from cysteine to phenylalanine, the CDR3 has 13 residues. The read is trimmed to its CDR3 DNA, 39 bases read in frame from base 1. V sheds 5 bases and J sheds 7 bases, leaving 14 bases between their ends. From a lookup of the germline V gene (reference sequence), CDR1 and CDR2 are SEHNR and FQNEAQ. This TCR derives from a man aged 18 to 29 who had mild COVID-19 (a few samples of this study predate the infection). The sample titles of this study are shuffled in the database, so cell type and time point are left out; the donor was told from shared clones. Input material: PBMCs or a T cell subset sorted from them (not recorded which). The rearrangement combines TRBV7-9 with TRBJ1-1, with TRBD1 tentatively as D gene (6 bases match). The DNA sequence follows: TGTGCCAGCAGCGCCACAGGACAGCGTGAAGCTTTCTTT. Its product reads: CASSATGQREAFF.